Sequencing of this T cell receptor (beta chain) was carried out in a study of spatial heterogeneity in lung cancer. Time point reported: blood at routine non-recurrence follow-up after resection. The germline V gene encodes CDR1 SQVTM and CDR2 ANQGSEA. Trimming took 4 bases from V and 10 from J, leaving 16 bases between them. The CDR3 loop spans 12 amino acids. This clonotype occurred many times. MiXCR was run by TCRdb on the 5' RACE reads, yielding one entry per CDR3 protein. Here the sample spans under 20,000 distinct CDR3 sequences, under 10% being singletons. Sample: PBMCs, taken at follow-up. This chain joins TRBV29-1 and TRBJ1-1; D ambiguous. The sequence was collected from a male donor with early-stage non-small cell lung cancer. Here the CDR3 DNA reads TGCAGCGTTGTTGGGCCTTTCGGAGGAGCTTTCTTT. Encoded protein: CSVVGPFGGAFF.